A single sample is the source of the 10 T cell receptor beta chains below, sequenced in a study of T cell repertoires in cytomegalovirus infection. TCRdb re-derived calls from the reads in MiXCR, one entry per CDR3 protein. This table has fewer than 200,000 distinct CDR3 sequences, approximately 9.6% appearing once. The source material was PBMCs. The receptors here all came from a human donor in good health (CMV status not recorded). Some clones in this sample may be carry-over from other donors' samples.

The sample holds many counts of this clonotype. The chain couples TRBV28 to TRBJ1-5; maybe TRBD1 (5 bases). The germline CDR1 and CDR2 sequences are MDHEN and SYDVKM. The CDR3 has 13 amino acids. Trimming removed 5 bases from V and 5 bases from J, with 10 bases in between. The CDR3 sequence: CASSRGPHQPQHF. The CDR3 coding sequence is TGTGCCAGCAGTCGGGGACCTCATCAGCCCCAGCATTTT. Combining the CDR3 with reference TRBV28 and TRBJ1-5 gives the whole variable domain DVKVTQSSRYLVKRTGEKVFLECVQDMDHENMFWYRQDPGLGLRLIYFSYDVKMKEKGDIPEGYSVSREKKERFSLILESASTNQTSMYLCASSRGPHQPQHFGDGTRLSIL.

In its sample, this clonotype was seen many times. The chain uses TRBV12-3 or TRBV12-4 and TRBJ2-5, with D perhaps matching TRBD2 (6 bases). V was clipped by 5 bases and J by 5 bases, with 15 bases between them. The CDR3 covers 14 residues. CDR3 bases: TGTGCCAGCAGTGGGGACCGCAGCGGGGAGACCCAGTACTTC. Residues: CASSGDRSGETQYF.

In this sample, this clonotype turned up many times. The V and J genes are TRBV12-3 or TRBV12-4 and TRBJ1-1; the D is unclear. V was clipped by 4 bases and J by 8 bases, with 17 bases between them. CDR3 length: 14 amino acids. As DNA, the CDR3 is TGTGCCAGCAGTTATCGTACAGCTCAAGGGGAAGCTTTCTTT. Its translation is CASSYRTAQGEAFF.

The chain links TRBV12-3 or TRBV12-4 to TRBJ2-1, with 15 positions matching TRBD2. The junction had 4 bases not matched to a gene; V was cut back by 3 bases and J by 7 bases. This CDR3 comprises 16 residues. The CDR3 DNA reads TGTGCCAGCAGTTTGCCGGGACTAGCGGGAGGTAATGAGCAGTTCTTC. It specifies CASSLPGLAGGNEQFF.

The chain couples TRBV4-3 to TRBJ1-6; D is possibly TRBD1 (6 bases). Per the germline V gene, CDR1 is LGHNA and CDR2 is YSLEER. Between the trimmed V and J ends, which lost 0 bases and 5 bases, there was a span of 23 bases. The CDR3 runs 20 residues. The CDR3 here is CASSQDRSGLGAGNNSPLHF. CDR3 coding DNA: TGCGCCAGCAGCCAAGATCGTAGTGGTTTGGGGGCTGGGAATAATTCACCCCTCCACTTT.

This clonotype came up many times. The V call is TRBV6-2 or TRBV6-3, the J call TRBJ2-5; 7 bases fit TRBD2. J gave up 4 bases and V 8 bases, and 1 base lay outside the gene matches. The CDR3 has 11 residues. Per germline, CDR1 MNHEY and CDR2 SVGEGT. CDR3 region: CASGLGETQYF. The CDR3 DNA reads as TGTGCCAGCGGACTAGGAGAGACCCAGTACTTC.

On this clonotype itself: Being one base from a much bigger clone, this may be a read error. The chain is built from TRBV20-1 and TRBJ2-6; 8 bases match TRBD1. Germline trimming cut 5 bases from V and 3 bases from J; bases unmatched to any gene: 9. The CDR3 sequence is 16 residues long. CDR1 and CDR2 (germline): DFQATT, SNEGSKA (reference sequence). CDR3: CSAPQGGFSGANVLTF. The CDR3 DNA reads TGCAGTGCTCCACAGGGGGGATTTAGTGGGGCCAACGTCCTGACTTTC.

This clonotype was counted between two and nine times. J is TRBJ2-7 and V is TRBV29-1; D gene uncertain. The germline V gene has CDR1 SQVTM and CDR2 ANQGSEA. Trimming pared 0 bases from V and 3 bases from J, leaving 12 bases between. CDR3 length: 14 amino acids. The DNA for the CDR3 is TGCAGCGTTGAAGAAGTAGCTGGGAACTACGAGCAGTACTTC. This gives the protein CSVEEVAGNYEQYF.

The chain employs TRBV5-7 and TRBJ1-1; D remains ambiguous. TRBV5-7 has ORF status, its function being uncertain. The CDR3 totals 13 residues. V was pared by 0 bases and J by 6 bases, with 9 bases between. CDR3 amino acids: CASSLAVGSEAFF. CDR3 nucleotide sequence: TGTGCCAGCAGCTTGGCAGTGGGTTCTGAAGCTTTCTTT.

This clonotype appeared many times. V usage is TRBV6-2 or TRBV6-3 and J usage is TRBJ2-7, with D possibly being TRBD1 or TRBD2 (5 bases each). In germline, CDR1 is MNHEY, CDR2 SVGEGT. The CDR3 has 14 residues. Trimming pared 0 bases from V and 2 bases from J, leaving 8 bases between. The CDR3 here is CASSYSRGPYEQYF. Written as DNA, the CDR3 is TGTGCCAGCAGTTACTCGAGGGGTCCCTACGAGCAGTACTTC.